The source of this T cell receptor (beta chain) is a study of blood T cell repertoires in COVID-19. Study details: Sample material is recorded as cDNA or gDNA derived from T cells, B-cell-depleted T cells, or PBMCs.

The study counted Cohort 3 donors as recovered given two negative PCRs, clearance, or symptom resolution. Per the original methods: Amplification from reference gene primers served as the basis for estimated nucleated cell counts. TCRdb's copy holds only in-frame clones and misses some; the assay was immunoSEQ multiplex PCR. V and J calls and clone size are as listed in that table; D and trimming were resolved from the DNA. Among about 280,000 clones listed, just under 90% were seen once. The clonotype comes from a woman in her fifties or sixties who had recovered from COVID-19. The sequenced sample was PBMCs or T cells enriched from blood (not recorded which).

This chain's CDR3 is CSVDGLAGIYNEQFF. Here the CDR3 DNA reads TGCAGCGTTGACGGACTAGCGGGCATATACAATGAGCAGTTCTTC. The chain combines TRBV29-1 with TRBJ2-1; 11 bases are a match to TRBD2. This CDR3 is 15 amino acids long. Trimming at V came to 3 bases and at J to 4 bases, leaving 5 bases not matched to a gene. Germline V CDR1 and CDR2: SQVTM, ANQGSEA.